This T cell receptor beta chain was sequenced for a study of T cell clonality in common variable immunodeficiency. In its sample, this clone was seen many times. Its antigen is undetermined. The sequenced fragment ends 3 residues before the CDR3 boundary, so the rest is inferred from the germline J gene. Trimming removed 2 bases at V and 2 bases at J, with 6 bases between. There are 13 residues in the CDR3. Germline lookup yields CDR1 SSHAT and CDR2 FNYEAQ (reference sequence). Study outcomes and limitations: Shared TCRbeta clones were fewer between CVID subjects than controls. Common variable immunodeficiency TCR beta sequences reportedly had fewer deletions and N-nucleotide insertions.

Data came from immunoSEQ multiplex PCR; TCRdb stores just in-frame clones and leaves some out. Sampling found roughly 40,000 clones, none seen once. Most patients and controls had Caucasian heritage. The chain recombines TRBV7-7 with TRBJ1-1; D is ambiguous. This sequence was found in a person aged 18-69 years in good health. The specimen was peripheral blood mononuclear cells. Partial CDR3 DNA: TGTGCCAGCAGCTTAATCACTAACACTGAA. It yields the protein CASSLITNTE. The full CDR3 protein is CASSLITNTEAFF.